Listed here are 3 T cell receptor beta chains from one sample, sequenced in a study of shared clonotypes between healthy human individuals. Libraries were prepared by immunoSEQ multiplex PCR; TCRdb keeps only in-frame clonotypes and omits some of them. The data hold about 600,000 clones, with roughly 97% observed a single time. The material sequenced was naive CD4+ T cells sorted from blood. This sample's subset: CD45RA+ positively selected. The receptor source for this set is a woman aged 30 to 39 in good health.

The chain combines TRBV10-2 with TRBJ1-1; D unresolved. V was clipped by 4 bases and J by 1 base, with 10 bases between them. The CDR3 totals 14 residues. Germline CDR1 reads WSHSY; CDR2 reads SAAADI. In DNA, the CDR3 is TGCGCCAGCAGTGCATTCAAGGGGAACACTGAAGCTTTCTTT. It translates to CASSAFKGNTEAFF.

The chain combines TRBV19 with TRBJ2-7, with 8 bases fitting TRBD1. Trimming at V came to 0 bases and at J to 7 bases, leaving 11 bases not matched to a gene. CDR3 size: 16 residues. Germline V gives CDR1 LNHDA, CDR2 SQIVND (reference sequence). This chain's CDR3 is CASSIDGGTGEREQYF. The CDR3 DNA sequence: TGTGCCAGTAGTATAGATGGCGGGACAGGTGAGCGGGAGCAGTACTTC. Full variable domain (rest looked up from reference TRBV19 and TRBJ2-7): DGGITQSPKYLFRKEGQNVTLSCEQNLNHDAMYWYRQDPGQGLRLIYYSQIVNDFQKGDIAEGYSVSREKKESFPLTVTSAQKNPTAFYLCASSIDGGTGEREQYFGPGTRLTVT.

This sequence joins TRBV10-3 and TRBJ2-7; 8 nucleotides align to TRBD1. CDR1 is ENHRY and CDR2 is SYGVKD in the germline V gene. The V segment lost 7 bases and the J segment 3 bases; nucleotides outside the gene matches: 8. This CDR3 comprises 14 residues. The CDR3 DNA follows: TGTGCCATCAAGACAGGGGCCACTAACTACGAGCAGTACTTC. Its protein product is CAIKTGATNYEQYF.